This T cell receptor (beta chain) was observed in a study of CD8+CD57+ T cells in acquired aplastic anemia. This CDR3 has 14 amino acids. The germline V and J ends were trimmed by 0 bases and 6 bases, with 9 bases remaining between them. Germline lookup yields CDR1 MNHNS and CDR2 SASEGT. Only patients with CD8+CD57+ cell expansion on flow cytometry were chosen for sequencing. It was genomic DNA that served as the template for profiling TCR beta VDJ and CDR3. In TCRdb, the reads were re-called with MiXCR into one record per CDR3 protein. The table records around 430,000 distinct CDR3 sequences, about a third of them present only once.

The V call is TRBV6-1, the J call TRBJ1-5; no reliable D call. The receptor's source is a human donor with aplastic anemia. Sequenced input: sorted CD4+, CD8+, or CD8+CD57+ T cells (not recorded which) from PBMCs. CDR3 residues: CASSEAWVGQPQHF. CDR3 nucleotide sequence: TGTGCCAGCAGTGAAGCGTGGGTGGGTCAGCCCCAGCATTTT.